This T cell receptor (beta chain) emerged from a study of T cell changes during pregnancy in multiple sclerosis. Generated by immunoSEQ multiplex PCR, the TCRdb table keeps only in-frame clones and is missing some. Among tens of thousands of clones listed, roughly 92% were seen once. The germline V and J ends were trimmed by 2 bases and 0 bases, with 4 bases remaining between them. CDR3 size: 13 residues. The germline CDR1 and CDR2 sequences are MNHNS and SASEGT. The input for sequencing was peripheral blood, taken in the third trimester of pregnancy. The source of this sequence is a female donor with multiple sclerosis, enrolled in a pregnancy study. The V call is TRBV6-1, the J call TRBJ1-1; D ambiguous. The DNA of the CDR3 is TGTGCCAGCAGTGAACCCATGAACACTGAAGCTTTCTTT. Amino acid sequence: CASSEPMNTEAFF.